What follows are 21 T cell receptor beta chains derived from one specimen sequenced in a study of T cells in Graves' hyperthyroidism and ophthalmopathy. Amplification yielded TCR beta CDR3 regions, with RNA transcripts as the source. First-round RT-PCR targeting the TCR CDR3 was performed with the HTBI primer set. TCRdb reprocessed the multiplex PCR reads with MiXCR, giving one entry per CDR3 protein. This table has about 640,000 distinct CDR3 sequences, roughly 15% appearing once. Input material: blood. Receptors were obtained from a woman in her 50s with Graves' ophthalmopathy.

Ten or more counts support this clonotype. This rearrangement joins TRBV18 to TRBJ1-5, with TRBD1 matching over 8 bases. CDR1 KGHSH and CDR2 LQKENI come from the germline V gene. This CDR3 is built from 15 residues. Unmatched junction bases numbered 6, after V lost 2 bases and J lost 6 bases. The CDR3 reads CASSPLGQGLQPQHF. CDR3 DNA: TGTGCCAGCTCACCATTAGGACAGGGCCTTCAGCCCCAGCATTTT.

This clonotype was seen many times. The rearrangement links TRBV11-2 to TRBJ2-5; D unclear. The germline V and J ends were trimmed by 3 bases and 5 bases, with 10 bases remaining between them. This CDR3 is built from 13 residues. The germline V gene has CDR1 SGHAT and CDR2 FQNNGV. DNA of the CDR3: TGTGCCAGCAGCTTCCGAATTACGGAGACCCAGTACTTC. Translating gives CASSFRITETQYF.

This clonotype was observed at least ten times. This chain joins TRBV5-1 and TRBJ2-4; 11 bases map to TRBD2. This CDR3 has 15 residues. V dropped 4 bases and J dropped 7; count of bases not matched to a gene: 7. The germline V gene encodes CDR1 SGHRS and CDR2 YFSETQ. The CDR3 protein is CASSPGLAGTNIQYF. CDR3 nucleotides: TGCGCCAGCAGCCCCGGACTAGCGGGTACGAACATTCAGTACTTC.

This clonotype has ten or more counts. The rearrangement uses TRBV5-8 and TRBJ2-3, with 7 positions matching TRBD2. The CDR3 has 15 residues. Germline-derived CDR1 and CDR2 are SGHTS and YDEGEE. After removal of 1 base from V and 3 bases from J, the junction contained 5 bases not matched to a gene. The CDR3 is CASSLSGGLTDTQYF. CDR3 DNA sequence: TGTGCCAGCAGCTTGTCGGGGGGATTAACAGATACGCAGTATTTT.

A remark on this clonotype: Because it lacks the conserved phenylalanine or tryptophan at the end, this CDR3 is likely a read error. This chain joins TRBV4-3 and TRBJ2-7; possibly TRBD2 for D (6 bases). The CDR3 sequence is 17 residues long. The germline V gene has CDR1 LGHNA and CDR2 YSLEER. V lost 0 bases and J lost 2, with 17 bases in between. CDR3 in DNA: TGCGCCAGCAGCCAAGATCTTGAAGGGACTGTGACCTACGAGCAGTACTCC. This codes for CASSQDLEGTVTYEQYS.

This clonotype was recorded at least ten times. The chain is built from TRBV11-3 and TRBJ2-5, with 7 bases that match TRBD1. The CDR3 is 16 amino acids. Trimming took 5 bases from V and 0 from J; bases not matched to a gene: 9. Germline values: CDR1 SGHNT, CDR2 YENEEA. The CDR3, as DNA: TGTGCCAGCAGCCTCAGGCTGGGACAGTACCAAGAGACCCAGTACTTC. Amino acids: CASSLRLGQYQETQYF. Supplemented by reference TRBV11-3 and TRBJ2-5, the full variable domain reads EAGVVQSPRYKIIEKKQPVAFWCNPISGHNTLYWYLQNLGQGPELLIRYENEEAVDDSQLPKDRFSAERLKGVDSTLKIQPAELGDSAVYLCASSLRLGQYQETQYFGPGTRLLVL.

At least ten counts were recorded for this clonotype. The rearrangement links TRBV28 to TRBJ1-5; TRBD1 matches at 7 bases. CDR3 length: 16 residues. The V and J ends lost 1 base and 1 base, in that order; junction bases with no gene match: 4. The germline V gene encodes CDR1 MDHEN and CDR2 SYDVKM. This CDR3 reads CASSLFLDRSNQPQHF. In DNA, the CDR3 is TGTGCCAGCAGTTTATTTCTGGACAGGAGCAATCAGCCCCAGCATTTT.

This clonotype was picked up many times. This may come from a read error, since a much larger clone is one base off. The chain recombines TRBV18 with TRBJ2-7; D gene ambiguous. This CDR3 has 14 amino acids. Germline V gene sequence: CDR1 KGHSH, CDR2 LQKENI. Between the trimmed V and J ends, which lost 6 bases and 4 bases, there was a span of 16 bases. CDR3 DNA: TGTGCCAGCTCCCGAGACAAGGGCGGTTACGAGCAGTACTTC. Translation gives CASSRDKGGYEQYF.

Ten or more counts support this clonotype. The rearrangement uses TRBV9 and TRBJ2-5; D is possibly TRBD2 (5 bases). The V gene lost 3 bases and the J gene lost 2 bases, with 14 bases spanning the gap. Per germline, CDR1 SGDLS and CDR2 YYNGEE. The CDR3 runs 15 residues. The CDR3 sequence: CASSGRGLPQETQYF. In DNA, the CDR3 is TGTGCCAGCAGCGGAAGAGGACTCCCTCAAGAGACCCAGTACTTC.

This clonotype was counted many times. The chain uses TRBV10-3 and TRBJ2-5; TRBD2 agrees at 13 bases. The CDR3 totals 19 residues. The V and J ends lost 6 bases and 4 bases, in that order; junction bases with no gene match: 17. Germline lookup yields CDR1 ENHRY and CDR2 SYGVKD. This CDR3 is CAISGTPGLAGRVGETQYF. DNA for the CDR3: TGTGCCATCAGCGGTACGCCGGGACTAGCGGGAAGGGTAGGAGAGACCCAGTACTTC.

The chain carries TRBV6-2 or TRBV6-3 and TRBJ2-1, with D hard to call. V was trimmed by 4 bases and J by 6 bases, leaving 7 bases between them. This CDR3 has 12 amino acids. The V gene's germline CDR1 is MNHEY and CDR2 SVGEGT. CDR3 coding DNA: TGTGCCAGCAGTTTGATTGTCAATGAGCAGTTCTTC. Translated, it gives CASSLIVNEQFF.

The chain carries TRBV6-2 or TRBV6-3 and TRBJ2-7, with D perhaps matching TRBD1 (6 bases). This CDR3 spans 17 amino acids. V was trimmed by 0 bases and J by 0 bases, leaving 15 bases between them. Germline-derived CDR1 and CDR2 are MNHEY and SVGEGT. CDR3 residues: CASSYSMEGTSSYEQYF. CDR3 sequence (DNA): TGTGCCAGCAGTTACTCGATGGAAGGGACAAGCTCCTACGAGCAGTACTTC.

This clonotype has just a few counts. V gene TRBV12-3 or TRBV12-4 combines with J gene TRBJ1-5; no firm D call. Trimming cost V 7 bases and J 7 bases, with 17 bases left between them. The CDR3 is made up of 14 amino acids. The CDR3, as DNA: TGTGCCAGCACCACGACGGGGATTATACAGCCCCAGCATTTT. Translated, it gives CASTTTGIIQPQHF.

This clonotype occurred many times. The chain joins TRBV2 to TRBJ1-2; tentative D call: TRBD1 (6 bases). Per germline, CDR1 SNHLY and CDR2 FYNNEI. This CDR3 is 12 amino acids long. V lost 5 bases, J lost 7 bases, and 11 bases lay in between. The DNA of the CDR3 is TGTGCCAGCAGTACAGGGTGGGCTGGCTACACCTTC. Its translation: CASSTGWAGYTF.

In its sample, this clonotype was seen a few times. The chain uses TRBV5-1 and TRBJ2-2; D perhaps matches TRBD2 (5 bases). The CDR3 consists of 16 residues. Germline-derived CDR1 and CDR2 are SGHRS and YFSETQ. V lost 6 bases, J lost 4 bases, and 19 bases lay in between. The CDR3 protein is CASTWAIVASTGELFF. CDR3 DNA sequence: TGCGCCAGCACCTGGGCCATTGTAGCGAGCACCGGGGAGCTGTTTTTT.

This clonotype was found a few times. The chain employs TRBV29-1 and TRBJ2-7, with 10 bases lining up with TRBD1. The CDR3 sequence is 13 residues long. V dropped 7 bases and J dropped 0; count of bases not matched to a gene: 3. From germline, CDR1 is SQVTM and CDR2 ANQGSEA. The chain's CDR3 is CSARTGGSYEQYF. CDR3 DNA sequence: TGCAGCGCTCGGACAGGGGGCTCCTACGAGCAGTACTTC.

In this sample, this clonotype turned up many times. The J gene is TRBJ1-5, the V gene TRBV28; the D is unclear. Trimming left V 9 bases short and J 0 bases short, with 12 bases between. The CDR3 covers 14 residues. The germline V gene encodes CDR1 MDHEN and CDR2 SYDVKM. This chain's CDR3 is CASIQPYSNQPQHF. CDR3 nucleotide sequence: TGTGCCAGTATACAGCCTTATAGCAATCAGCCCCAGCATTTT.

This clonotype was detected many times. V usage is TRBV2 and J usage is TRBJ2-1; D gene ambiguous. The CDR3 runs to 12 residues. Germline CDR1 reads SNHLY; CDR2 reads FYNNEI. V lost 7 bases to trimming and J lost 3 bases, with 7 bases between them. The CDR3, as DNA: TGTGCCAGCAACCTAAACTACAATGAGCAGTTCTTC. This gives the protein CASNLNYNEQFF.

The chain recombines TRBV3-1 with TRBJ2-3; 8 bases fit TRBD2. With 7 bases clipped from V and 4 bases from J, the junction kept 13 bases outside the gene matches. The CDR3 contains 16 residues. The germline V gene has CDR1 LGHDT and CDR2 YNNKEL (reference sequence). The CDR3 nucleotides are TGTGCCAGCATGGGGAAGGAGAGCGGGAGACCAGATACGCAGTATTTT. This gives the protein CASMGKESGRPDTQYF.

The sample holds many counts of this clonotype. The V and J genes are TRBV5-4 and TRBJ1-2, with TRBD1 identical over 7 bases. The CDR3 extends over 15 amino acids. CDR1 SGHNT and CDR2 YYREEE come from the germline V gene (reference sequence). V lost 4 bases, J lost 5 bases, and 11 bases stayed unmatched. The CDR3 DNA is TGTGCCAGCAGCGCGGGCAGGGGGGATGGGTATGGCTACACCTTC. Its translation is CASSAGRGDGYGYTF.

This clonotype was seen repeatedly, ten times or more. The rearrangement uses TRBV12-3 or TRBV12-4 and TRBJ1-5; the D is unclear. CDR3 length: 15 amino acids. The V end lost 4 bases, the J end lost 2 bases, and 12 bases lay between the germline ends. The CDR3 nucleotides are TGTGCCAGCAGTTGGGATGTGAGGGGCAATCAGCCCCAGCATTTT. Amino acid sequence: CASSWDVRGNQPQHF.